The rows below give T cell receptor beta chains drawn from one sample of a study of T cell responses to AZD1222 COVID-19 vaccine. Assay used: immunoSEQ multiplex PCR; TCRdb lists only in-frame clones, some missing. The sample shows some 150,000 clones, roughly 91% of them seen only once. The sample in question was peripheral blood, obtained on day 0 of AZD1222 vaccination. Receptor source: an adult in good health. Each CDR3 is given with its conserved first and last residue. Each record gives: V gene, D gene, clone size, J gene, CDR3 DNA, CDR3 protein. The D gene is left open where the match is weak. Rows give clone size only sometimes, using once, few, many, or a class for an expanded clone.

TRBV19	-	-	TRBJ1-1	TGTGCCAGCCTCAAGCGGAGGGATGGAGGGAATGAAGCTTTCTTT	CASLKRRDGGNEAFF
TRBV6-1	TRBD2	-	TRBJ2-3	TGTGCCAGCAGTGAAAAGGCGACGGGAGGAACAGATACGCAGTATTTT	CASSEKATGGTDTQYF
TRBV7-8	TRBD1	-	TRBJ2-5	TGTGCCAGCAGCCCCCGGACAGGGGGCCTCGGTGCGTGGGAGACCCAGTACTTC	CASSPRTGGLGAWETQYF
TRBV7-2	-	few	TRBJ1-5	TGTGCCAGCAGCCCCAGGGGCGGTCAGCCCCAGCATTTT	CASSPRGGQPQHF
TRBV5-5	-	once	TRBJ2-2	TGTGCCAGCAGCTCGACAGCCGCGAACACCGGGGAGCTGTTTTTT	CASSSTAANTGELFF
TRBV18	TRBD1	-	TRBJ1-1	TGTGCCAGCTCACCGACCCGTTCTAGGGGGCACGAGAACACTGAAGCTTTCTTT	CASSPTRSRGHENTEAFF
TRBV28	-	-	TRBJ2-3	TGTGCCAGCAGTCCGGATCGGGGCTCTTTCGGGGCAGATACGCAGTATTTT	CASSPDRGSFGADTQYF
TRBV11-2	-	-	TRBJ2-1	TGTGCGATCCTTGGGGGAGAGACTTACAATGAGCAGTTCTTC	CAILGGETYNEQFF
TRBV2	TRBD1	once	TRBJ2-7	TGTGCCAGCATAGACAGGGGCTACGAGCAGTACTTC	CASIDRGYEQYF
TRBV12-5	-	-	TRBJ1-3	TGTGCTAGTGGTTTGGGACAGAACTCTGGAAACACCATATATTTT	CASGLGQNSGNTIYF
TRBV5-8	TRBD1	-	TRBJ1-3	TGTGCCAGCAGAAGACAGGGGGGAGGAAACACCATATATTTT	CASRRQGGGNTIYF